These T cell receptor beta chains were read from a single sample in a study of T cell responses to AZD1222 COVID-19 vaccine. Clones were read by immunoSEQ multiplex PCR, and TCRdb kept only the in-frame ones, dropping some. Found here are 130,000 to 150,000 clones, roughly 92% of them singletons; the top ten hold approximately 1.5%. The source material was peripheral blood, sampled on day 0 of AZD1222 vaccination. The receptors derive from an adult in good health. Each CDR3 is given with its conserved first and last residue. The order of the fields is D gene, V gene, clone size, J gene, CDR3 protein, CDR3 DNA. A D gene is named only where the DNA matches it firmly. Clone size is shown for a subset of rows, as once, few, many or a class of expanded clone.

>TRBD2|TRBV11-1|NA|TRBJ2-1
CASSPGTSRNEQFF
TGTGCCAGCAGCCCCGGGACTAGCCGGAATGAGCAGTTCTTC
>NA|TRBV5-1|NA|TRBJ2-2
CASSFMSGLNTGELFF
TGCGCCAGCAGCTTTATGAGCGGGCTCAACACCGGGGAGCTGTTTTTT
>TRBD1|TRBV7-9|NA|TRBJ2-1
CASSPRQGRDYNEQFF
TGTGCCAGCAGCCCTCGACAGGGTAGGGATTACAATGAGCAGTTCTTC
>TRBD1|TRBV2|NA|TRBJ1-2
CASLQGNYGYTF
TGTGCCAGTCTACAGGGGAACTATGGCTACACCTTC
>NA|TRBV29-1|NA|TRBJ1-1
CSGDLTGSSTEAFF
TGCAGCGGGGACTTAACGGGGAGTTCCACTGAAGCTTTCTTT
>NA|TRBV6-5|NA|TRBJ1-2
CASARSGLGDYGYTF
TGTGCCAGCGCCCGCTCAGGGTTAGGGGACTATGGCTACACCTTC
>TRBD2|TRBV5-1|NA|TRBJ2-7
CASSSTPGLGFTLGIYEQYF
TGCGCCAGCAGCTCAACCCCCGGACTAGGTTTTACCCTAGGTATCTACGAGCAGTACTTC
>NA|TRBV5-1|once|TRBJ2-7
CASSLEGSYEQYF
TGCGCCAGCAGCTTGGAGGGGTCCTACGAGCAGTACTTC
>NA|TRBV30|NA|TRBJ2-1
CAWGGTDNEQFF
TGTGCCTGGGGTGGGACGGACAATGAGCAGTTCTTC
>NA|TRBV18|NA|TRBJ2-1
CASSPPSSSYNEQFF
TGTGCCAGCTCACCCCCTTCTAGCTCCTACAATGAGCAGTTCTTC
>TRBD1|TRBV6-5|NA|TRBJ2-2
CASNTGGYTGELFF
TGTGCCAGCAATACAGGGGGTTACACCGGGGAGCTGTTTTTT
>TRBD2|TRBV18|NA|TRBJ2-7
CASSPGTRESYEQYF
TGTGCCAGCTCCCCGGGGACTAGAGAATCCTACGAGCAGTACTTC
>NA|TRBV18|NA|TRBJ2-7
CASSPSRTEPYEQYF
TGTGCCAGCTCACCATCTAGGACAGAACCCTACGAGCAGTACTTC
>TRBD2|TRBV6-1|NA|TRBJ2-7
CASSESTLGLSYEQYF
TGTGCCAGCAGTGAATCGACGTTGGGACTATCCTACGAGCAGTACTTC
>TRBD2|TRBV5-4|NA|TRBJ2-7
CASSASGGAGAYEQYF
TGTGCCAGCAGCGCCTCCGGGGGAGCGGGAGCTTACGAGCAGTACTTC
>TRBD1|TRBV7-9|NA|TRBJ1-2
CASSSRGQVHGYTF
TGTGCCAGCAGCTCCAGGGGGCAGGTCCATGGCTACACCTTC